The 18 T cell receptor beta chains below all came from one sample that was sequenced in a study of cytomegalovirus exposure and HLA in healthy donors (dated by TCRdb to about 2017). The library was produced with the immunoSEQ multiplex PCR assay. TCRdb's version of the immuneACCESS table is confined to in-frame rearrangements and falls short of the full clone set. An unresolved V gene accounts for under half of the shortfall where checked; the remainder is of unknown origin. A total of over 150,000 clones appear in this sample, roughly 96% of them only once. 0.8% to 0.95% of the sample belongs to the ten largest clones. The specimen was PBMCs. The receptor set was obtained from a woman between 18 and 29 years old in good health and CMV-seronegative.

The rearrangement joins TRBV11-2 to TRBJ2-1; weak D call: TRBD1 (6 bases). This CDR3 is 16 amino acids long. V was clipped by 1 base and J by 0 bases, with 10 bases between them. Per the germline V gene, CDR1 is SGHAT and CDR2 is FQNNGV. The CDR3, as DNA: TGTGCCAGCAGCTTAGGGTGGGGGCCCTCCTACAATGAGCAGTTCTTC. Its translation is CASSLGWGPSYNEQFF.

The chain recombines TRBV1 with TRBJ2-3; TRBD2, the D gene given by the table, was not confirmed from the DNA. TRBV1 is noted as a pseudogene. The CDR3 sequence is 16 residues long. Here the CDR3 reads CTSSQVRGRGTDTQYF. The CDR3 DNA reads as TGCACCAGCAGCCAAGTCCGTGGCCGGGGCACAGATACGCAGTATTTT.

The V and J genes are TRBV7-9 and TRBJ1-5; TRBD1 aligns across 10 bases. Germline CDR1 is SEHNR and CDR2 is FQNEAQ (reference sequence). V lost 5 bases to trimming and J lost 7 bases; unmatched junction nucleotides: 8. This CDR3 contains 15 residues. CDR3 in DNA: TGTGCCAGCAGCATCGGACAGGGGGAATGGCAGCCCCAGCATTTT. Amino acid sequence: CASSIGQGEWQPQHF. The full variable domain, its missing parts supplied by reference TRBV7-9 and TRBJ1-5, is DTGVSQNPRHKITKRGQNVTFRCDPISEHNRLYWYRQTLGQGPEFLTYFQNEAQLEKSRLLSDRFSAERPKGSFSTLEIQRTEQGDSAMYLCASSIGQGEWQPQHFGDGTRLSIL.

The gene calls are TRBV7-2 and TRBJ2-7; 13 bases fit TRBD2. With V trimmed by 4 bases and J by 3 bases, 3 bases remained unmatched. CDR1 SGHTA and CDR2 FQGNSA come from the germline V gene. The CDR3 spans 15 residues. The CDR3 DNA reads as TGTGCCAGCAGCTACACTAGCGGGGGGGGCTACGAGCAGTACTTC. Protein product: CASSYTSGGGYEQYF.

The rearrangement joins TRBV7-8 to TRBJ2-2; TRBD2 matches at 9 bases. Trimming at V came to 3 bases and at J to 6 bases, leaving 8 bases not matched to a gene. The CDR3 covers 16 residues. The germline gives CDR1 SGHVS, CDR2 FQNEAQ. CDR3: CASSFIAGGPAGELFF. The CDR3 nucleotides are TGTGCCAGCAGCTTCATTGCGGGGGGGCCCGCCGGGGAGCTGTTTTTT.

The sample holds one count of this clone. V usage is TRBV6-5 and J usage is TRBJ1-6; D gene unclear. With 0 bases removed from V and 6 bases from J, the gap between germline ends came to 9 bases. Per the germline V gene, CDR1 is MNHEY and CDR2 is SVGAGI. The CDR3 spans 15 residues. The DNA for the CDR3 is TGTGCCAGCAGTTACTCCTTCTGGGCTAATTCACCCCTCCACTTT. Its translation is CASSYSFWANSPLHF.

The chain is built from TRBV4-1 and TRBJ2-3; weak D call: TRBD2 (6 bases). Between the trimmed V and J ends, which lost 5 bases and 4 bases, there was a span of 16 bases. The length of the CDR3 is 15 residues. Germline V gene lookup returns CDR1 MGHRA and CDR2 YSYEKL. In DNA, the CDR3 is TGCGCCAGCAGCGAAGGTCCCACTAGCCCAGATACGCAGTATTTT. It yields the protein CASSEGPTSPDTQYF.

V usage is TRBV6-4 and J usage is TRBJ2-6; D unclear. The ends were cut back, 0 bases at V and 0 bases at J, with 3 bases in the middle. The CDR3 runs 15 residues. CDR1 and CDR2 (germline): MRHNA, SNTAGT. The CDR3 DNA is TGTGCCAGCAGTGACTCCTACTCTGGGGCCAACGTCCTGACTTTC. Its translation is CASSDSYSGANVLTF.

The genes are TRBV4-1 and TRBJ2-7; 9 bases align to TRBD2. With 8 bases clipped from V and 0 bases from J, the junction kept 8 bases outside the gene matches. The CDR3 extends over 15 amino acids. Germline-derived CDR1 and CDR2 are MGHRA and YSYEKL. The CDR3 here is CASGDIAGASYEQYF. In nucleotides, the CDR3 is TGCGCCAGCGGGGATATAGCGGGGGCCTCCTACGAGCAGTACTTC.

The CDR3, as DNA: TGTGCCAGCACCCCCGGGCGGGGGGTCACAGATACGCAGTATTTT. Protein product: CASTPGRGVTDTQYF. This chain joins TRBV7-6 and TRBJ2-3, with TRBD2 identical over 8 bases. The CDR3 runs 15 residues. The trim removed 7 bases at V and 2 bases at J, leaving 8 bases unmatched. In germline, CDR1 is SGHVS, CDR2 FNYEAQ.

This clone appeared once. The chain couples TRBV27 to TRBJ1-3, with 7 bases fitting TRBD1. V trimming: 6 bases; J trimming: 0 bases; junction bases outside the gene matches: 11. In germline, CDR1 is MNHEY, CDR2 SMNVEV (reference sequence). The CDR3 has 17 residues. The DNA of the CDR3 is TGTGCCAGCAGCCCCCGCCAGGGGGGAAACTCTGGAAACACCATATATTTT. Amino acid sequence: CASSPRQGGNSGNTIYF.

The chain links TRBV6-4 to TRBJ2-1; D perhaps matches TRBD1 (5 bases). Deletions cut 2 bases from V and 8 bases from J, with 13 bases between. There are 14 residues in the CDR3. CDR1 and CDR2 from the germline V gene are MRHNA and SNTAGT. CDR3 DNA sequence: TGTGCCAGCAGTGACAGGGGTGGGGCAGATGAGCAGTTCTTC. Translation gives CASSDRGGADEQFF.

The chain's CDR3 is CARSFGTSGFNEQFF. The CDR3 DNA reads as TGTGCCAGAAGCTTCGGGACTAGCGGCTTCAATGAGCAGTTCTTC. The rearrangement links TRBV5-3 to TRBJ2-1; TRBD2 matches 11 bases. TRBV5-3 is marked as an open reading frame, function uncertain. There are 15 residues in the CDR3. J was trimmed by 6 bases and V by 2 bases; bases with no gene match: 4.

The gene calls are TRBV18 and TRBJ1-1; possibly TRBD1 for D (5 bases). Germline values: CDR1 KGHSH, CDR2 LQKENI. The CDR3 covers 14 residues. Trimming cost V 1 base and J 2 bases, with 8 bases left between them. As DNA, the CDR3 is TGTGCCAGCTCACCACAGACAGATAACACTGAAGCTTTCTTT. Protein sequence: CASSPQTDNTEAFF.

The rearrangement links TRBV18 to TRBJ2-1; tentatively, D is TRBD2 (6 bases). This CDR3 contains 14 residues. Trimming cost V 3 bases and J 7 bases, with 13 bases left between them. From germline, CDR1 is KGHSH and CDR2 LQKENI. CDR3 nucleotides: TGTGCCAGCTCACCCCTCCGGGACTTAAATGAGCAGTTCTTC. Protein: CASSPLRDLNEQFF.

The chain uses TRBV4-2 and TRBJ2-7; no reliable D call. Germline values: CDR1 LGHNA, CDR2 YNFKEQ. V lost 0 bases and J lost 6, with 6 bases in between. The CDR3 runs to 12 residues. The CDR3 reads CASSQDRSEQYF. CDR3 coding DNA: TGTGCCAGCAGCCAAGATCGGTCCGAGCAGTACTTC.

The chain is built from TRBV9 and TRBJ1-1; 8 bases match TRBD1. The CDR3 sequence is 15 residues long. With V trimmed by 3 bases and J by 6 bases, 10 bases remained unmatched. Germline loops: CDR1 SGDLS, CDR2 YYNGEE. CDR3 loop: CASSAYPGGSPEAFF. The CDR3 nucleotides are TGTGCCAGCAGCGCCTATCCAGGGGGCAGCCCTGAAGCTTTCTTT.

This chain uses TRBV6-6 with TRBJ2-2; 7 bases match TRBD1. The trim removed 8 bases at V and 5 bases at J, leaving 5 bases unmatched. The germline V gene has CDR1 MNHNY and CDR2 SVGAGI (reference sequence). The CDR3 runs to 13 residues. In nucleotides, the CDR3 is TGTGCCAGCGACAGGGCTATTACCGGGGAGCTGTTTTTT. This sequence encodes CASDRAITGELFF.